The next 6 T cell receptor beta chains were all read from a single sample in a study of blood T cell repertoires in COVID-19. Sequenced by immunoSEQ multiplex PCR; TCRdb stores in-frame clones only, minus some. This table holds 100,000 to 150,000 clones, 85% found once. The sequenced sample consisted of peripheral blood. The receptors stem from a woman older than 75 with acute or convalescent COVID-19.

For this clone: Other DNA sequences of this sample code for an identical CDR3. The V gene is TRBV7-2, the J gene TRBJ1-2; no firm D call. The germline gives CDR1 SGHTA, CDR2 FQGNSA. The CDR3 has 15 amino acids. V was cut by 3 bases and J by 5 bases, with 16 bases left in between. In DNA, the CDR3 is TGTGCCAGCAGCTTTAGACCGACGGGATTGTATGGCTACACCTTC. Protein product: CASSFRPTGLYGYTF.

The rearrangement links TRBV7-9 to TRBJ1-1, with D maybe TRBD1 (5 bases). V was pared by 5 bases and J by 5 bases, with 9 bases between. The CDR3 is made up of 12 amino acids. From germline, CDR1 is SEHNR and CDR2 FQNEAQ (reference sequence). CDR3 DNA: TGTGCCAGCAGCCCGGGGGGGACTGAAGCTTTCTTT. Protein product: CASSPGGTEAFF. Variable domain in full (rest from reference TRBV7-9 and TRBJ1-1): DTGVSQNPRHKITKRGQNVTFRCDPISEHNRLYWYRQTLGQGPEFLTYFQNEAQLEKSRLLSDRFSAERPKGSFSTLEIQRTEQGDSAMYLCASSPGGTEAFFGQGTRLTVV.

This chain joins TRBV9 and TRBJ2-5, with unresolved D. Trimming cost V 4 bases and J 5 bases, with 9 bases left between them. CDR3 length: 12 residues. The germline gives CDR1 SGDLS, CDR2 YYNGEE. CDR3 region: CASSPPGETQYF. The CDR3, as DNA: TGTGCCAGCAGCCCCCCCGGGGAGACCCAGTACTTC.

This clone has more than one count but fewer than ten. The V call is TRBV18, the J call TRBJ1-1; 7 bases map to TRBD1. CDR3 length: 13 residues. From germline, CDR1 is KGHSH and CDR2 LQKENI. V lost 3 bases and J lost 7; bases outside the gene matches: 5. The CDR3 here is CASSPYRGFEAFF. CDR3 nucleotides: TGTGCCAGCTCACCCTACAGGGGCTTTGAAGCTTTCTTT.

The DNA for the CDR3 is TGTGCCAGCAGCTTAATAGGACAGGGAGGGACCAGAGATGAAGCTTTCTTT. The encoded protein is CASSLIGQGGTRDEAFF. The chain joins TRBV7-9 to TRBJ1-1, with TRBD1 identical over 8 bases. Trimming cost V 2 bases and J 7 bases; bases outside gene matches: 15. The CDR3 totals 17 residues. Looked up from germline, CDR1 is SEHNR and CDR2 is FQNEAQ (reference sequence). Filled out from reference TRBV7-9 and TRBJ1-1, the complete variable domain reads DTGVSQNPRHKITKRGQNVTFRCDPISEHNRLYWYRQTLGQGPEFLTYFQNEAQLEKSRLLSDRFSAERPKGSFSTLEIQRTEQGDSAMYLCASSLIGQGGTRDEAFFGQGTRLTVV.

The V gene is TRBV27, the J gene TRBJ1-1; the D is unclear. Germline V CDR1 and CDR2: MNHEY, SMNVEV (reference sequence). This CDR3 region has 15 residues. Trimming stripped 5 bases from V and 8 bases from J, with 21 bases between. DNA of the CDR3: TGTGCCAGCAGTCCACTCACCTCAGGTACCAAAGAAGCTTTCTTT. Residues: CASSPLTSGTKEAFF.